This T cell receptor (beta chain) is from a study of cytomegalovirus exposure and HLA in healthy donors. Study-wide results and caveats: Highly shared sequence variants in one cluster were likely a sequencing artifact.

Turning to this clone: Its antigen is not known.

Trimming shortened V by 1 base and J by 4 bases, and 8 bases separated the two germline ends. The CDR3 spans 14 residues. CDR1 is SGHRS, CDR2 YFSETQ, per germline. PCR used 60 Vbeta primers and 13 Jbeta primers. Assay: immunoSEQ multiplex PCR; the TCRdb copy retains only in-frame clones and omits some. The sample lists about 200,000 clones; approximately 80% were seen once. The clonotype comes from a man in his thirties or forties in good health and CMV-seronegative. V usage is TRBV5-1 and J usage is TRBJ1-4, with a weak D call TRBD1 (5 bases). The material sequenced was PBMCs. CDR3 DNA sequence: TGCGCCAGCAGCTTGCAGGGAATTAATGAAAAACTGTTTTTT. It codes for CASSLQGINEKLFF.